Sequencing of this T cell receptor (beta chain) was carried out in a study of blood T cell repertoires in COVID-19. The protocol was immunoSEQ multiplex PCR, while the TCRdb copy is restricted to in-frame clones and leaves out a portion. The table has approximately 160,000 clones, around 84% seen once. The V gene lost 0 bases and the J gene lost 4 bases, with 7 bases spanning the gap. The germline V gene has CDR1 LGHNT and CDR2 FRNRAP. This CDR3 has 14 amino acids. The TCR was taken from a man aged 35 to 55 who had recovered from COVID-19. Sequencing was performed on PBMCs or T cells enriched from blood (not recorded which). The chain joins TRBV12-5 to TRBJ1-3, with D unresolved. The CDR3 DNA sequence: TGTGCTAGTGGTTTGGTACTAGGGGGAAACACCATATATTTT. Translated: CASGLVLGGNTIYF.